These T cell receptor beta chains were read from a single sample in a study of monozygotic twins with inflammatory bowel disease. One entry per CDR3 protein, without DNA, is what TCRdb gives after re-calling the 5' RACE reads. The sample includes about 420,000 distinct CDR3 sequences. The specimen was blood. These receptors were obtained from a human donor with ulcerative colitis or Crohn's disease, or a healthy co-twin of an affected twin (not recorded which). The CDR3 runs from the conserved cysteine through the conserved F or W. Fields, in order: J gene, V gene, CDR3 length, CDR3 protein.

j_gene: TRBJ2-1
v_gene: TRBV2
len: 15
CDR3aa: CASSESASGYNEQFF

j_gene: TRBJ2-6
v_gene: TRBV12-3/TRBV12-4
len: 17
CDR3aa: CASTHHLGVSGANVLTF

j_gene: TRBJ2-1
v_gene: TRBV7-6
len: 17
CDR3aa: CASSHSQHRGLYNEQFF

j_gene: TRBJ2-1
v_gene: TRBV11-2
len: 15
CDR3aa: CASSSQGATYNEQFF

j_gene: TRBJ1-2
v_gene: TRBV18
len: 13
CDR3aa: CASSPSANYGYTF

j_gene: TRBJ2-4
v_gene: TRBV29-1
len: 12
CDR3aa: CGVGELRNIQYF

j_gene: TRBJ1-1
v_gene: TRBV6-1
len: 15
CDR3aa: CASSRLGDRGTEAFF

j_gene: TRBJ2-7
v_gene: TRBV7-2
len: 17
CDR3aa: CASSLVRTSGGAYEQYF

j_gene: TRBJ2-3
v_gene: TRBV7-3
len: 15
CDR3aa: CASSLFDRSTDTQYF

j_gene: TRBJ2-1
v_gene: TRBV7-2
len: 17
CDR3aa: CASSSLETSGNSNEQFF

j_gene: TRBJ2-7
v_gene: TRBV4-2
len: 13
CDR3aa: CASGTDGTYEQYF

j_gene: TRBJ1-5
v_gene: TRBV19
len: 14
CDR3aa: CASSIGSVNQPQHF

j_gene: TRBJ1-4
v_gene: TRBV6-1
len: 14
CDR3aa: CASRTGSTNEKLFF

j_gene: TRBJ2-7
v_gene: TRBV20-1
len: 15
CDR3aa: CSASSGAGIAYEQYF

j_gene: TRBJ2-1
v_gene: TRBV24-1
len: 14
CDR3aa: CATKGQGLGNEQFF

j_gene: TRBJ1-2
v_gene: TRBV20-1
len: 15
CDR3aa: CSASTRQGLSYGYTF

j_gene: TRBJ2-3
v_gene: TRBV7-7
len: 15
CDR3aa: CASSPVTPPTDTQYF

j_gene: TRBJ2-3
v_gene: TRBV15
len: 16
CDR3aa: CATSSFEGSPTDTQYF

j_gene: TRBJ1-4
v_gene: TRBV6-5
len: 15
CDR3aa: CASSYSSATNEKLFF

j_gene: TRBJ1-2
v_gene: TRBV3-1
len: 15
CDR3aa: CASSQRRYSVLGYTF

j_gene: TRBJ1-1
v_gene: TRBV4-2
len: 13
CDR3aa: CASSQRGQGEAFF

j_gene: TRBJ1-2
v_gene: TRBV20-1
len: 16
CDR3aa: CSARDPFRQGFLGHTF

j_gene: TRBJ1-1
v_gene: TRBV4-3
len: 16
CDR3aa: CASSPKAQGDGTEAFF

j_gene: TRBJ1-5
v_gene: TRBV7-2
len: 14
CDR3aa: CASSWGQGNQPQHF

j_gene: TRBJ2-1
v_gene: TRBV5-1
len: 14
CDR3aa: CASSSQTGIHEQFF

j_gene: TRBJ1-3
v_gene: TRBV11-2
len: 14
CDR3aa: CASSPTTGGNTIYF

j_gene: TRBJ2-3
v_gene: TRBV6-1
len: 15
CDR3aa: CASSPPRASTDTQYF

j_gene: TRBJ2-5
v_gene: TRBV4-3
len: 13
CDR3aa: CASSQEYQGAQYF

j_gene: TRBJ2-7
v_gene: TRBV20-1
len: 16
CDR3aa: CSARDGFGQGIYEQYF

j_gene: TRBJ1-4
v_gene: TRBV7-6
len: 16
CDR3aa: CASGRRTGGTGEKLFF

j_gene: TRBJ2-5
v_gene: TRBV29-1
len: 15
CDR3aa: CSVGLRTGQQETQYF

j_gene: TRBJ2-5
v_gene: TRBV20-1
len: 12
CDR3aa: CTKRGPGETQYF

j_gene: TRBJ2-7
v_gene: TRBV20-1
len: 18
CDR3aa: CSARDTPYRASGDYEQYF

j_gene: TRBJ2-5
v_gene: TRBV5-6
len: 13
CDR3aa: CASSWGLGETQYF

j_gene: TRBJ1-4
v_gene: TRBV7-9
len: 14
CDR3aa: CASKLTGANEKLFF

j_gene: TRBJ2-5
v_gene: TRBV11-2
len: 18
CDR3aa: CASSLDGFREWRLETQYF

j_gene: TRBJ1-1
v_gene: TRBV12-3/TRBV12-4
len: 11
CDR3aa: CASSSQVEAFF

j_gene: TRBJ1-1
v_gene: TRBV3-1
len: 14
CDR3aa: CASSRLGQETEAFF

j_gene: TRBJ2-1
v_gene: TRBV7-2
len: 15
CDR3aa: CASSSLSGRAIEQFF

j_gene: TRBJ1-6
v_gene: TRBV3-1
len: 16
CDR3aa: CASSPYRGQGQSPLHF

j_gene: TRBJ2-2
v_gene: TRBV29-1
len: 14
CDR3aa: CSVRTSVNTGELFF

j_gene: TRBJ2-2
v_gene: TRBV29-1
len: 16
CDR3aa: CSVGFLTGGLPGELFF

j_gene: TRBJ2-5
v_gene: TRBV7-2
len: 14
CDR3aa: CASSIGLAEETQYF

j_gene: TRBJ2-7
v_gene: TRBV4-1
len: 18
CDR3aa: CASSQGGTSEVSSYEQYF

j_gene: TRBJ2-1
v_gene: TRBV20-1
len: 15
CDR3aa: CSALPGLAVNNEQFF

j_gene: TRBJ1-3
v_gene: TRBV29-1
len: 15
CDR3aa: CSVLQGNLPGNTIYF

j_gene: TRBJ2-7
v_gene: TRBV27
len: 16
CDR3aa: CASSPRTSGIIDEQYF

j_gene: TRBJ1-2
v_gene: TRBV7-2
len: 14
CDR3aa: CASSPPGQSYGYTF

j_gene: TRBJ1-4
v_gene: TRBV15
len: 17
CDR3aa: CATSQPGQGATNEKLFF

j_gene: TRBJ2-3
v_gene: TRBV18
len: 18
CDR3aa: CASSPKMTATSSTDTQYF

j_gene: TRBJ2-6
v_gene: TRBV30
len: 13
CDR3aa: CAWSPPGANVLTF

j_gene: TRBJ2-3
v_gene: TRBV5-1
len: 16
CDR3aa: CASSFVGGQITDTQYF

j_gene: TRBJ2-3
v_gene: TRBV3-1
len: 15
CDR3aa: CASSLGLAGEDTQYF

j_gene: TRBJ2-4
v_gene: TRBV20-1
len: 19
CDR3aa: CSARVAGTGSSLAKNIQYF

j_gene: TRBJ2-5
v_gene: TRBV12-3/TRBV12-4
len: 15
CDR3aa: CASSPQGTTQETQYF

j_gene: TRBJ2-3
v_gene: TRBV20-1
len: 13
CDR3aa: CSARDWETDTQYF

j_gene: TRBJ2-1
v_gene: TRBV12-3/TRBV12-4
len: 14
CDR3aa: CASSLGDSYNEQFF

j_gene: TRBJ1-5
v_gene: TRBV19
len: 16
CDR3aa: CASSIRGSTPHQPQHF

j_gene: TRBJ1-3
v_gene: TRBV6-1
len: 15
CDR3aa: CASSRDTQRGNTIYF

j_gene: TRBJ2-7
v_gene: TRBV7-9
len: 14
CDR3aa: CASSGLYDSASQYF